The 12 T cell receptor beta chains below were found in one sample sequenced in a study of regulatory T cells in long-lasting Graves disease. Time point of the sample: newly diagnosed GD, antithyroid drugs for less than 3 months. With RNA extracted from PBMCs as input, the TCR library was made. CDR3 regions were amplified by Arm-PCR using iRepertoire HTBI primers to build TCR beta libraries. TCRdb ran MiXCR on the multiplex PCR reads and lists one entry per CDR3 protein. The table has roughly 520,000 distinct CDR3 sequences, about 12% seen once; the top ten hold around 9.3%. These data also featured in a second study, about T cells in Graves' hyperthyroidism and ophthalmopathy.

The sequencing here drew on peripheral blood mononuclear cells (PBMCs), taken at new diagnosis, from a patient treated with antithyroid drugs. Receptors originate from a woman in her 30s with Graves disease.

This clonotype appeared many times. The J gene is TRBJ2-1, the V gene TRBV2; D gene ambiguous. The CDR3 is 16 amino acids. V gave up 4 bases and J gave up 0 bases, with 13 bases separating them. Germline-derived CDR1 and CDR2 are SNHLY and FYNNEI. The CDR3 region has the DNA TGTGCCAGCAGTGTAAGCGCTCCAAGCTCCTACAATGAGCAGTTCTTC. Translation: CASSVSAPSSYNEQFF. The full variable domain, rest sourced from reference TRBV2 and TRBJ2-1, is EPEVTQTPSHQVTQMGQEVILRCVPISNHLYFYWYRQILGQKVEFLVSFYNNEISEKSEIFDDQFSVERPDGSNFTLKIRSTKLEDSAMYFCASSVSAPSSYNEQFFGPGTRLTVL.

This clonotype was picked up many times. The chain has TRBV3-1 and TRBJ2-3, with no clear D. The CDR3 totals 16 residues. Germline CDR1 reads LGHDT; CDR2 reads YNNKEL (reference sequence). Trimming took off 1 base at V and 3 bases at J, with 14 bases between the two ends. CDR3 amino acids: CASSQVGQFETDTQYF. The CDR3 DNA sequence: TGTGCCAGCAGCCAAGTTGGGCAATTCGAAACAGATACGCAGTATTTT.

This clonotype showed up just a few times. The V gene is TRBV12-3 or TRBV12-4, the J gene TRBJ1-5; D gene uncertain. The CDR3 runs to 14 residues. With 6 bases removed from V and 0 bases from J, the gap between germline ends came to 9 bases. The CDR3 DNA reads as TGTGCCAGCAGCCCTGTGGATAGCAATCAGCCCCAGCATTTT. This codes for CASSPVDSNQPQHF.

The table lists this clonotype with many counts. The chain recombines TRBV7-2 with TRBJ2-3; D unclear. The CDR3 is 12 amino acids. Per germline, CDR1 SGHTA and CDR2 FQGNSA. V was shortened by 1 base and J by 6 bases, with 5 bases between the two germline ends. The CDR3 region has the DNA TGTGCCAGCAGCTTAGTCTTTGATACGCAGTATTTT. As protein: CASSLVFDTQYF.

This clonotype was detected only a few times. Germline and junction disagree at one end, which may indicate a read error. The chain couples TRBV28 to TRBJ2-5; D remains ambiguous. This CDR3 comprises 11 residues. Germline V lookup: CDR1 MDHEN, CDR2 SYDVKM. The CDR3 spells CASRQQETRYF. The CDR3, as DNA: TGTGCCAGCAGGCAACAAGAGACCCGGTACTTC.

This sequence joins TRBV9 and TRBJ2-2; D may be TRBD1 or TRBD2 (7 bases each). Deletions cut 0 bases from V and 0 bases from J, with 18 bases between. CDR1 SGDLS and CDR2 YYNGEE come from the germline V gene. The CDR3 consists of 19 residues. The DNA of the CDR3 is TGTGCCAGCAGCGTAGAGGGGGCGTTCGGACTAGCGAACACCGGGGAGCTGTTTTTT. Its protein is CASSVEGAFGLANTGELFF.

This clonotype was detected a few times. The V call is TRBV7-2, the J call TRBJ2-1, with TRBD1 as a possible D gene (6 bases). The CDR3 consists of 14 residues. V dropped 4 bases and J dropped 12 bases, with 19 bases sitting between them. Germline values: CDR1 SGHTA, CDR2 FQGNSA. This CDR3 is CASSSSSTGWRQFF. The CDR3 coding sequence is TGTGCCAGCAGCTCTTCATCTACAGGGTGGCGGCAGTTCTTC.

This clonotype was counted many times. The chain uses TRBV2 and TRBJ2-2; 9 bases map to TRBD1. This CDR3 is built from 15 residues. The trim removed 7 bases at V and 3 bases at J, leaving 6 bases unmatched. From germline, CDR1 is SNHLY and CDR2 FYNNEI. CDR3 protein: CASNKRTGDTGELFF. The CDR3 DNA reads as TGTGCCAGCAACAAACGGACAGGGGACACCGGGGAGCTGTTTTTT. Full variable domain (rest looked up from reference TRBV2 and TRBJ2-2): EPEVTQTPSHQVTQMGQEVILRCVPISNHLYFYWYRQILGQKVEFLVSFYNNEISEKSEIFDDQFSVERPDGSNFTLKIRSTKLEDSAMYFCASNKRTGDTGELFFGEGSRLTVL.

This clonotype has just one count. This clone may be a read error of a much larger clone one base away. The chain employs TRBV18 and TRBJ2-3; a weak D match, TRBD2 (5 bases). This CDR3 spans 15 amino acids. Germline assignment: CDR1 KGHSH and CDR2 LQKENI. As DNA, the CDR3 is TGTGCCAGCTCACCTCAGTCGGGGAGCACAGATGCGCAGTATTTT. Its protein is CASSPQSGSTDAQYF.

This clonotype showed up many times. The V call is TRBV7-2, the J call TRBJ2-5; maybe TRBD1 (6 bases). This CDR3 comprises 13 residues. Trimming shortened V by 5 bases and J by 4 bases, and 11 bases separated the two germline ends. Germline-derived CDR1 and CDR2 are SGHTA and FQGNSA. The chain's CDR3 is CASSPDRSETQYF. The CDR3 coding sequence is TGTGCCAGCAGCCCGGACAGATCAGAGACCCAGTACTTC.

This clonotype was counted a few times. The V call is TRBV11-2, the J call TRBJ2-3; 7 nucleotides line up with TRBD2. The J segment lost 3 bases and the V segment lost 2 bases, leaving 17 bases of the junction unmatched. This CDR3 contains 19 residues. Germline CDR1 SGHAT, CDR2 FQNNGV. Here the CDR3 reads CASSLSPGGSIISTDTQYF. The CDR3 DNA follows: TGTGCCAGCAGCTTAAGTCCTGGCGGGAGTATAATTAGTACAGATACGCAGTATTTT.

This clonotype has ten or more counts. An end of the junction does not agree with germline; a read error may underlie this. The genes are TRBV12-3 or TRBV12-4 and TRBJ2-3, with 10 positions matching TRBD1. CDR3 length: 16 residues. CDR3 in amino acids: CASTSTRDRGSDAQYF. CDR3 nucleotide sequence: TGTGCCAGCACCTCAACCCGGGACAGGGGCTCAGATGCGCAGTATTTT.